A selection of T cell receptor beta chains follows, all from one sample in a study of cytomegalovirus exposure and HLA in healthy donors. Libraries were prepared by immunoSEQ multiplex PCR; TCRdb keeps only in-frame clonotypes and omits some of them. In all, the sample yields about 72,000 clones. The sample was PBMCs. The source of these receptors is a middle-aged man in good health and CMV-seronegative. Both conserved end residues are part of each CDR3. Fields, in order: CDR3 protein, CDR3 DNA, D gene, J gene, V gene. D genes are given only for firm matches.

cdr3_aa: CASTPGQGVPEAFF
cdr3_nt: TGTGCCAGCACCCCGGGACAGGGGGTTCCTGAAGCTTTCTTT
d_call: TRBD1
j_call: TRBJ1-1
v_call: TRBV7-2

cdr3_aa: CASSDTTGKETQYF
cdr3_nt: TGTGCCAGCAGTGATACGACCGGGAAAGAGACCCAGTACTTC
d_call: NA
j_call: TRBJ2-5
v_call: TRBV7-3

cdr3_aa: CASSPGSGSIEQYF
cdr3_nt: TGTGCCAGCTCACCAGGCTCAGGGTCAATCGAGCAGTACTTC
d_call: NA
j_call: TRBJ2-7
v_call: TRBV18

cdr3_aa: CASSVGSSYNSPLHF
cdr3_nt: TGTGCCAGCAGCGTAGGCAGCTCCTATAATTCACCCCTCCACTTT
d_call: NA
j_call: TRBJ1-6
v_call: TRBV9

cdr3_aa: CASSYRGSSPLHF
cdr3_nt: TGTGCCAGCAGTTACCGTGGGAGTTCACCCCTCCACTTT
d_call: NA
j_call: TRBJ1-6
v_call: TRBV6-5

cdr3_aa: CASSPTGGTEAFF
cdr3_nt: TGTGCCAGTAGCCCTACAGGGGGGACTGAAGCTTTCTTT
d_call: TRBD1
j_call: TRBJ1-1
v_call: TRBV19

cdr3_aa: CASSMTGGALGTEAFF
cdr3_nt: TGTGCCAGTAGTATGACAGGGGGCGCGTTGGGCACTGAAGCTTTCTTT
d_call: TRBD1
j_call: TRBJ1-1
v_call: TRBV19

cdr3_aa: CASSPALGQTPLHF
cdr3_nt: TGTGCCAGCTCACCCGCATTAGGACAGACACCCCTCCACTTT
d_call: NA
j_call: TRBJ1-6
v_call: TRBV18

cdr3_aa: CASSGLAGGQETQYF
cdr3_nt: TGTGCCAGCAGTGGACTAGCGGGGGGGCAAGAGACCCAGTACTTC
d_call: TRBD2
j_call: TRBJ2-5
v_call: TRBV6-1

cdr3_aa: CASSQVDRGRDEQYF
cdr3_nt: TGTGCCAGCAGCCAAGTCGACAGGGGTCGCGACGAGCAGTACTTC
d_call: TRBD1
j_call: TRBJ2-7
v_call: TRBV14

cdr3_aa: CASSPLSGNSPLHF
cdr3_nt: TGTGCCAGCTCACCACTATCCGGGAATTCACCCCTCCACTTT
d_call: NA
j_call: TRBJ1-6
v_call: TRBV18

cdr3_aa: CASSQLLSQETQYF
cdr3_nt: TGCGCCAGCAGCCAGTTGTTGAGCCAAGAGACCCAGTACTTC
d_call: NA
j_call: TRBJ2-5
v_call: TRBV4-1

cdr3_aa: CASSHSGTGVEEQYF
cdr3_nt: TGTGCCAGCAGCCATTCCGGGACAGGGGTAGAGGAGCAGTACTTC
d_call: TRBD1
j_call: TRBJ2-7
v_call: TRBV4-2

cdr3_aa: CASSFGTGTYEQYF
cdr3_nt: TGTGCCAGCAGCTTCGGGACTGGGACCTACGAGCAGTACTTC
d_call: NA
j_call: TRBJ2-7
v_call: TRBV11-2

cdr3_aa: CASSPSGTGTAEQYF
cdr3_nt: TGTGCCAGCTCACCCTCCGGGACAGGGACCGCCGAGCAGTACTTC
d_call: TRBD1
j_call: TRBJ2-7
v_call: TRBV18

cdr3_aa: CASSELAQYF
cdr3_nt: TGTGCCAGCAGTGAATTAGCACAGTACTTC
d_call: NA
j_call: TRBJ2-5
v_call: TRBV2

cdr3_aa: CASSLDPREGQGTARNTIYF
cdr3_nt: TGTGCCAGCAGCTTAGATCCGCGTGAGGGGCAGGGGACCGCGAGAAACACCATATATTTT
d_call: NA
j_call: TRBJ1-3
v_call: TRBV11-2

cdr3_aa: CASGTVNSYEQYF
cdr3_nt: TGTGCCAGTGGGACAGTAAATTCCTACGAGCAGTACTTC
d_call: TRBD1
j_call: TRBJ2-7
v_call: TRBV6-5

cdr3_aa: CASSEAVGGPSPLHF
cdr3_nt: TGTGCCAGCAGTGAAGCCGTAGGGGGCCCTTCACCCCTCCACTTT
d_call: TRBD1
j_call: TRBJ1-6
v_call: TRBV2

cdr3_aa: CASSVGGLYF
cdr3_nt: TGTGCCAGCAGTGTTGGAGGTCTGTACTTC
d_call: NA
j_call: TRBJ2-7
v_call: TRBV6-1

cdr3_aa: CASSISSRTGGYEQYF
cdr3_nt: TGTGCCAGTAGTATCTCCTCGCGGACAGGGGGTTACGAGCAGTACTTC
d_call: TRBD1
j_call: TRBJ2-7
v_call: TRBV19

cdr3_aa: CASSLDLGPNTEAFF
cdr3_nt: TGTGCCAGCAGCTTAGATTTGGGGCCTAACACTGAAGCTTTCTTT
d_call: NA
j_call: TRBJ1-1
v_call: TRBV7-9

cdr3_aa: CAPSVPTGRIVSDSPLHF
cdr3_nt: TGTGCTCCCAGTGTACCGACAGGGAGAATAGTATCAGATTCACCCCTCCACTTT
d_call: TRBD1
j_call: TRBJ1-6
v_call: TRBV30

cdr3_aa: CASGEATGAGELFF
cdr3_nt: TGCGCCAGCGGAGAGGCAACAGGGGCCGGGGAGCTGTTTTTT
d_call: TRBD1
j_call: TRBJ2-2
v_call: TRBV5-1

cdr3_aa: CASRTPVAGKTGANVLTF
cdr3_nt: TGCGCCAGCAGGACCCCTGTAGCGGGGAAGACTGGGGCCAACGTCCTGACTTTC
d_call: TRBD2
j_call: TRBJ2-6
v_call: TRBV4-1

cdr3_aa: CASNAGGPGANVLTF
cdr3_nt: TGTGCCAGCAACGCGGGGGGGCCTGGGGCCAACGTCCTGACTTTC
d_call: TRBD2
j_call: TRBJ2-6
v_call: TRBV11-2

cdr3_aa: CATSRVRQGLYF
cdr3_nt: TGTGCCACCAGCAGAGTAAGGCAGGGATTGTACTTC
d_call: NA
j_call: TRBJ2-7
v_call: TRBV15

cdr3_aa: CASSVDSYTEAFF
cdr3_nt: TGTGCCAGCAGCGTAGACAGTTACACTGAAGCTTTCTTT
d_call: NA
j_call: TRBJ1-1
v_call: TRBV9

cdr3_aa: CASSPTGVFGASKNIQYF
cdr3_nt: TGTGCCAGCAGCCCGACAGGGGTCTTTGGCGCAAGCAAAAACATTCAGTACTTC
d_call: TRBD1
j_call: TRBJ2-4
v_call: TRBV14

cdr3_aa: CASRPGQGINQPQHF
cdr3_nt: TGTGCCAGCAGGCCCGGACAGGGGATAAATCAGCCCCAGCATTTT
d_call: TRBD1
j_call: TRBJ1-5
v_call: TRBV2

cdr3_aa: CAWSPPDRSNYGYTF
cdr3_nt: TGTGCCTGGAGTCCGCCGGACAGATCCAACTATGGCTACACCTTC
d_call: NA
j_call: TRBJ1-2
v_call: TRBV30

cdr3_aa: CAWNRDRGKETQYF
cdr3_nt: TGTGCCTGGAACCGGGACAGGGGGAAAGAGACCCAGTACTTC
d_call: TRBD1
j_call: TRBJ2-5
v_call: TRBV30

cdr3_aa: CASSLLAVQETQYF
cdr3_nt: TGTGCCAGCAGTCTACTAGCGGTCCAAGAGACCCAGTACTTC
d_call: TRBD2
j_call: TRBJ2-5
v_call: TRBV6-1

cdr3_aa: CASSSNTPGGLHEQYF
cdr3_nt: TGTGCCAGCAGCTCGAATACCCCGGGGGGCCTCCACGAGCAGTACTTC
d_call: NA
j_call: TRBJ2-7
v_call: TRBV27

cdr3_aa: CASKSYQPQHF
cdr3_nt: TGTGCCAGCAAATCATATCAGCCCCAGCATTTT
d_call: NA
j_call: TRBJ1-5
v_call: TRBV6-1

cdr3_aa: CASSLDRRAYTDTQYF
cdr3_nt: TGTGCCAGCAGTTTAGACCGGAGGGCGTACACAGATACGCAGTATTTT
d_call: NA
j_call: TRBJ2-3
v_call: TRBV28

cdr3_aa: CASSAMRNTEAFF
cdr3_nt: TGTGCCAGCAGTGCCATGCGGAACACTGAAGCTTTCTTT
d_call: NA
j_call: TRBJ1-1
v_call: TRBV6-1

cdr3_aa: CAISAGQGNQPQHF
cdr3_nt: TGTGCCATCAGTGCTGGACAGGGAAATCAGCCCCAGCATTTT
d_call: TRBD1
j_call: TRBJ1-5
v_call: TRBV10-3

cdr3_aa: CASSQDPSGETQYF
cdr3_nt: TGTGCCAGCAGCCAAGATCCTAGCGGGGAGACCCAGTACTTC
d_call: TRBD2
j_call: TRBJ2-5
v_call: TRBV4-2

cdr3_aa: CASSFSLAGGDNEQFF
cdr3_nt: TGTGCCAGCAGTTTTAGTCTAGCGGGGGGTGACAATGAGCAGTTCTTC
d_call: TRBD2
j_call: TRBJ2-1
v_call: TRBV28

cdr3_aa: CAWRAQGPASGYTF
cdr3_nt: TGTGCCTGGAGAGCACAGGGACCCGCGTCAGGCTACACCTTC
d_call: NA
j_call: TRBJ1-2
v_call: TRBV30

cdr3_aa: CASILSGGAEQYF
cdr3_nt: TGTGCCAGCATCCTTAGCGGGGGGGCCGAGCAGTACTTC
d_call: TRBD2
j_call: TRBJ2-7
v_call: TRBV6-1

cdr3_aa: CASSLGAENMAFF
cdr3_nt: TGCGCCAGCAGCTTGGGGGCAGAAAATATGGCTTTCTTT
d_call: NA
j_call: TRBJ1-1
v_call: TRBV5-1

cdr3_aa: CASGLVQGAEAFF
cdr3_nt: TGTGCTAGTGGTTTGGTACAGGGGGCAGAAGCTTTCTTT
d_call: TRBD1
j_call: TRBJ1-1
v_call: TRBV12-5

cdr3_aa: CASSLKGDEQYF
cdr3_nt: TGTGCCAGCAGCTTAAAAGGGGACGAGCAGTACTTC
d_call: NA
j_call: TRBJ2-7
v_call: TRBV7-3

cdr3_aa: CASSSGTGLLNAFF
cdr3_nt: TGTGCCAGCAGCTCAGGGACAGGCCTACTGAACGCTTTCTTT
d_call: TRBD1
j_call: TRBJ1-1
v_call: TRBV5-6

cdr3_aa: CASSMGGSQETQYF
cdr3_nt: TGTGCCAGTAGTATGGGGGGGTCTCAAGAGACCCAGTACTTC
d_call: TRBD2
j_call: TRBJ2-5
v_call: TRBV19